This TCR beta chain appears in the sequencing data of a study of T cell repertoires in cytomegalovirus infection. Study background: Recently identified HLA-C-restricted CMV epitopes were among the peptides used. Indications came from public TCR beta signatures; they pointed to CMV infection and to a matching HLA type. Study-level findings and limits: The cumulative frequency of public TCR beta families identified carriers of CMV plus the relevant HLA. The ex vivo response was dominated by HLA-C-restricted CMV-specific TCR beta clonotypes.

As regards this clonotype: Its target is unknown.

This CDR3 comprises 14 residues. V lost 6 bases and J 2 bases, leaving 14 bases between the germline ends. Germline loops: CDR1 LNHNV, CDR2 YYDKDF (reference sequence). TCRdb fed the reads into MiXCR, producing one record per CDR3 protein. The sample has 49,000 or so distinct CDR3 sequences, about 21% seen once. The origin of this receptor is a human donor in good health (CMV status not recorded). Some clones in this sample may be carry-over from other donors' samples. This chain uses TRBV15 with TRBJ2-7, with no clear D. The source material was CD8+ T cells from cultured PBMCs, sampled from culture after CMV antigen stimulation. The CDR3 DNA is TGTGCCACCAGTCGAAGTAGAAACCCCTACGAGCAGTACTTC. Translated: CATSRSRNPYEQYF.